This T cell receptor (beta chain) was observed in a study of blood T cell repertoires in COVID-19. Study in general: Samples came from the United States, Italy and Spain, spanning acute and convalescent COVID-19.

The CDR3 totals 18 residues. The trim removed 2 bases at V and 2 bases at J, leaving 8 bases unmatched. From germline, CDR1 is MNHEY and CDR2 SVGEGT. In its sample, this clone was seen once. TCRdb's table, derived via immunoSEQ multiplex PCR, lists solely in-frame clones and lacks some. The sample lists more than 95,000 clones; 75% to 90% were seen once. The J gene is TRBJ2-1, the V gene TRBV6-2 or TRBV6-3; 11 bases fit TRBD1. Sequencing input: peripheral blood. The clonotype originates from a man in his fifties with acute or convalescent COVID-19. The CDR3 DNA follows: TGTGCCAGCAGTTACCCGGGACAGGGGGGATTTCCCTACAATGAGCAGTTCTTC. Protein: CASSYPGQGGFPYNEQFF.